A selection of T cell receptor beta chains follows, all from one sample in a study of blood T cell repertoires in COVID-19. The method was immunoSEQ multiplex PCR; TCRdb's version includes in-frame clones alone and lacks a portion of them. The sample holds over 30,000 clones; roughly nine tenths are singletons and the top ten take roughly 12%. Source material: peripheral blood. Receptors originate from an older man with acute or convalescent COVID-19. Each CDR3 is given with its conserved first and last residue. The D gene is left open where the match is weak. Clone sizes are given selectively: once, few, many, or a class where the clone is expanded.

v_call: TRBV7-6; d_call: TRBD2; clone_size: few; j_call: TRBJ2-3; cdr3_nt: TGTGCCAGCAGCTTAGGGACTAGTCGAAGTTCAGATACGCAGTATTTT; cdr3_aa: CASSLGTSRSSDTQYF
v_call: TRBV7-2; d_call: -; clone_size: -; j_call: TRBJ1-2; cdr3_nt: TGTGCCAGCAGCTTATTCGGGGGGAAAGCTAACTATGGCTACACCTTC; cdr3_aa: CASSLFGGKANYGYTF
v_call: TRBV9; d_call: -; clone_size: -; j_call: TRBJ1-2; cdr3_nt: TGTGCCAGCAGTTTAGGGCAGGGCCCTAACTATGGCTACACCTTC; cdr3_aa: CASSLGQGPNYGYTF
v_call: TRBV28; d_call: -; clone_size: -; j_call: TRBJ2-2; cdr3_nt: TGTGCCAGCAGAAGAACAGGGATCAACACCGGGGAGCTGTTTTTT; cdr3_aa: CASRRTGINTGELFF
v_call: TRBV3-1/TRBV3-2; d_call: -; clone_size: -; j_call: TRBJ2-2; cdr3_nt: TGTGCCAGCAGCCAAGGCCGGACAAGGGGCAGCACCGGGGAGCTGTTTTTT; cdr3_aa: CASSQGRTRGSTGELFF
v_call: TRBV9; d_call: TRBD2; clone_size: -; j_call: TRBJ2-3; cdr3_nt: TGTGCCAGCAGCGACCGGCGGGAGGCAGATACGCAGTATTTT; cdr3_aa: CASSDRREADTQYF
v_call: TRBV6-6; d_call: TRBD1; clone_size: -; j_call: TRBJ1-5; cdr3_nt: TGTGCCAGCAGACAGGGGGCTCAGCCCCAGCATTTT; cdr3_aa: CASRQGAQPQHF
v_call: TRBV10-3; d_call: TRBD2; clone_size: once; j_call: TRBJ2-1; cdr3_nt: TGTGCCATCAGTGAAGAGACTAGCGGAATGGTCGATGAGCAGTTCTTC; cdr3_aa: CAISEETSGMVDEQFF
v_call: TRBV5-5; d_call: -; clone_size: -; j_call: TRBJ2-2; cdr3_nt: TGTGCCAGCAGCCGCGAGCTGTCCCTCGGGGAGCTGTTTTTT; cdr3_aa: CASSRELSLGELFF
v_call: TRBV19; d_call: TRBD2; clone_size: -; j_call: TRBJ2-2; cdr3_nt: TGTGCCAGTAGTCCGGGACTAGCGGGAGTGTCGGTCGGGGAGCTGTTTTTT; cdr3_aa: CASSPGLAGVSVGELFF
v_call: TRBV28; d_call: -; clone_size: -; j_call: TRBJ2-7; cdr3_nt: TGTGCCAGCAGTCCCCCGGCTCCAGGCGAGCAGTACTTC; cdr3_aa: CASSPPAPGEQYF
v_call: TRBV6-6; d_call: -; clone_size: -; j_call: TRBJ2-7; cdr3_nt: TGTGCCAGCAGTTACCGATCTTCAGGGACCTACGAGCAGTACTTC; cdr3_aa: CASSYRSSGTYEQYF
v_call: TRBV7-8; d_call: -; clone_size: once; j_call: TRBJ1-4; cdr3_nt: TGTGCCAGCAGCCCTACCCAGGCCTCAGGTCCCGGAAAACTGTTTTTT; cdr3_aa: CASSPTQASGPGKLFF
v_call: TRBV5-4; d_call: TRBD1; clone_size: -; j_call: TRBJ1-4; cdr3_nt: TGTGCCAGCAGCCGAGGGACAGGGCGTGCTACTAATGAAAAACTGTTTTTT; cdr3_aa: CASSRGTGRATNEKLFF
v_call: TRBV4-2; d_call: -; clone_size: -; j_call: TRBJ1-1; cdr3_nt: TGTGCCAGCAGCCAAGATCGGTTCAACAGTAACACTGAAGCTTTCTTT; cdr3_aa: CASSQDRFNSNTEAFF
v_call: TRBV11-2; d_call: -; clone_size: -; j_call: TRBJ2-5; cdr3_nt: TGTGCCAGCAGCGCCCCAACGGGGGCCCAGTACTTC; cdr3_aa: CASSAPTGAQYF
v_call: TRBV29-1; d_call: -; clone_size: -; j_call: TRBJ1-4; cdr3_nt: TGCAGCGCGTCATTAGCCCCAACTAATGAAAAACTGTTTTTT; cdr3_aa: CSASLAPTNEKLFF
v_call: TRBV9; d_call: TRBD2; clone_size: -; j_call: TRBJ2-3; cdr3_nt: TGTGCCAGCAGCCCCCAAGGTGCGGGAGTGCACGATACGCAGTATTTT; cdr3_aa: CASSPQGAGVHDTQYF
v_call: TRBV9; d_call: TRBD1; clone_size: -; j_call: TRBJ2-1; cdr3_nt: TGTGCCAGCAGCCGCCTGGGACAGGGGGCCTACAATGAGCAGTTCTTC; cdr3_aa: CASSRLGQGAYNEQFF
v_call: TRBV27; d_call: -; clone_size: -; j_call: TRBJ1-1; cdr3_nt: TGTGCCAGCAGTCCCTTAAGGGGTAACACTGAAGCTTTCTTT; cdr3_aa: CASSPLRGNTEAFF
v_call: TRBV4-3; d_call: TRBD1; clone_size: -; j_call: TRBJ1-1; cdr3_nt: TGCGCCAGCAGCCAAGGGGGACAGGTGAACACTGAAGCTTTCTTT; cdr3_aa: CASSQGGQVNTEAFF
v_call: TRBV11-2; d_call: TRBD1; clone_size: once; j_call: TRBJ2-3; cdr3_nt: TGTGCCAGCAGCTTTGTGCAGGGGGCAGATACGCAGTATTTT; cdr3_aa: CASSFVQGADTQYF
v_call: TRBV4-3; d_call: TRBD1; clone_size: once; j_call: TRBJ1-5; cdr3_nt: TGCGCCAGCAGCCAAACCGGACAGGGCGATCAGCCCCAGCATTTT; cdr3_aa: CASSQTGQGDQPQHF
v_call: TRBV28; d_call: TRBD1; clone_size: -; j_call: TRBJ1-4; cdr3_nt: TGTGCCAGCACCCCGGGACAGTGGATTGAAAAACTGTTTTTT; cdr3_aa: CASTPGQWIEKLFF
v_call: TRBV29-1; d_call: -; clone_size: once; j_call: TRBJ1-2; cdr3_nt: TGCAGCGCAAAAGGTTCCAGGGGAAGTAACTATGGCTACACCTTC; cdr3_aa: CSAKGSRGSNYGYTF
v_call: TRBV20-1; d_call: -; clone_size: -; j_call: TRBJ2-3; cdr3_nt: TGCAGTGCTAGTATTATCGATACGCAGTATTTT; cdr3_aa: CSASIIDTQYF
v_call: TRBV6-1; d_call: -; clone_size: once; j_call: TRBJ2-1; cdr3_nt: TGTGCCAGCAGTGATCATCCACAGGGCGGGAATGAGCAGTTCTTC; cdr3_aa: CASSDHPQGGNEQFF
v_call: TRBV7-8; d_call: -; clone_size: once; j_call: TRBJ1-6; cdr3_nt: TGTGCCAGCAGCACCGACAGGAATTCACCCCTCCACTTT; cdr3_aa: CASSTDRNSPLHF
v_call: TRBV4-3; d_call: -; clone_size: -; j_call: TRBJ2-5; cdr3_nt: TGCGCCAGCAGCCAAGAACAGGGCAGGGCAAGGGCCCAGTACTTC; cdr3_aa: CASSQEQGRARAQYF
v_call: TRBV19; d_call: TRBD2; clone_size: -; j_call: TRBJ2-1; cdr3_nt: TGTGCCAGCTTAGCGCGGGGGGGATTGGATGAGCAGTTCTTC; cdr3_aa: CASLARGGLDEQFF
v_call: TRBV7-8; d_call: -; clone_size: -; j_call: TRBJ1-1; cdr3_nt: TGTGCCAGCAGCTTCGGCGGGAACACTGAAGCTTTCTTT; cdr3_aa: CASSFGGNTEAFF
v_call: TRBV7-9; d_call: TRBD2; clone_size: -; j_call: TRBJ2-7; cdr3_nt: TGTGCCAGCAGCCCTAGCGGGTCTCTCTCCTACGAGCAGTACTTC; cdr3_aa: CASSPSGSLSYEQYF
v_call: TRBV6-2/TRBV6-3; d_call: -; clone_size: -; j_call: TRBJ1-4; cdr3_nt: TGTGCCAGCAGCCCCACGGCAACTAATGAAAAACTGTTTTTT; cdr3_aa: CASSPTATNEKLFF
v_call: TRBV7-8; d_call: -; clone_size: few; j_call: TRBJ1-2; cdr3_nt: TGTGCCAGCAGCTTAGCATCGGTTTATGGCTACACCTTC; cdr3_aa: CASSLASVYGYTF
v_call: TRBV5-4; d_call: TRBD2; clone_size: -; j_call: TRBJ2-1; cdr3_nt: TGTGCCAGCAGCTGGGGCAGCGGGGCTAACAATGAGCAGTTCTTC; cdr3_aa: CASSWGSGANNEQFF
v_call: TRBV28; d_call: TRBD1; clone_size: -; j_call: TRBJ1-2; cdr3_nt: TGTGCCAGCAGCTACAACAGGGGGCGCCACTATGGCTACACCTTC; cdr3_aa: CASSYNRGRHYGYTF
v_call: TRBV6-5; d_call: -; clone_size: once; j_call: TRBJ2-7; cdr3_nt: TGTGCCAGCTCCGCCCTCCATACGGGCTACGAGCAGTACTTC; cdr3_aa: CASSALHTGYEQYF
v_call: TRBV6-2/TRBV6-3; d_call: -; clone_size: once; j_call: TRBJ1-5; cdr3_nt: TGTGCCAGCAGTTACTCCGGGATAGCGGGGCAGCCCCAGCATTTT; cdr3_aa: CASSYSGIAGQPQHF
v_call: TRBV7-9; d_call: TRBD1; clone_size: -; j_call: TRBJ1-5; cdr3_nt: TGTGCCAGCAGCCCGGGACAGGGGCTTGATCAGCCCCAGCATTTT; cdr3_aa: CASSPGQGLDQPQHF
v_call: TRBV5-4; d_call: -; clone_size: -; j_call: TRBJ2-5; cdr3_nt: TGTGCCAGCAGCTTGGACCCGGAGGGGTCAGAGACCCAGTACTTC; cdr3_aa: CASSLDPEGSETQYF
v_call: TRBV5-6; d_call: -; clone_size: -; j_call: TRBJ2-2; cdr3_nt: TGTGCCAGCAGCCCGACAGATTTCTTGAACACCGGGGAGCTGTTTTTT; cdr3_aa: CASSPTDFLNTGELFF
v_call: TRBV29-1; d_call: TRBD2; clone_size: -; j_call: TRBJ2-7; cdr3_nt: TGCAGCGTTGATTTGTCGCGGGAGGGGTTTTACGAGCAGTACTTC; cdr3_aa: CSVDLSREGFYEQYF
v_call: TRBV6-6; d_call: TRBD1; clone_size: -; j_call: TRBJ1-1; cdr3_nt: TGTGCCAGCAGCCCAGGGACAGGGAAGGGAAACACTGAAGCTTTCTTT; cdr3_aa: CASSPGTGKGNTEAFF
v_call: TRBV5-1; d_call: -; clone_size: -; j_call: TRBJ2-5; cdr3_nt: TGCGCCAGCAGCTCCGGGACAGCGGGAGAGACCCAGTACTTC; cdr3_aa: CASSSGTAGETQYF
v_call: TRBV21-1; d_call: -; clone_size: -; j_call: TRBJ2-1; cdr3_nt: TGTGCCAGCAGTCTAGCGGGCCCGACCAATGAGCAGTTCTTC; cdr3_aa: CASSLAGPTNEQFF
v_call: TRBV28; d_call: -; clone_size: -; j_call: TRBJ1-4; cdr3_nt: TGTGCCAGCACCACCCATAGTAATGAAAAACTGTTTTTT; cdr3_aa: CASTTHSNEKLFF
v_call: TRBV19; d_call: TRBD1; clone_size: -; j_call: TRBJ1-5; cdr3_nt: TGTGCCAGCCGGGACAGGGTAATCCTCAATCAGCCCCAGCATTTT; cdr3_aa: CASRDRVILNQPQHF
v_call: TRBV25-1; d_call: TRBD1; clone_size: -; j_call: TRBJ1-5; cdr3_nt: TGTGCCAGCAGTGTGACAGGGGGGCGTCAGCCCCAGCATTTT; cdr3_aa: CASSVTGGRQPQHF
v_call: TRBV9; d_call: TRBD2; clone_size: once; j_call: TRBJ2-1; cdr3_nt: TGTGCCAGCAGCGCTCGGACTAGTTCAATTGTTCTCCATGAGCAGTTCTTC; cdr3_aa: CASSARTSSIVLHEQFF